Sequencing of this T cell receptor (beta chain) was carried out in a study of blood T cells in healthy people across ages. Overall study findings and caveats: It was the long-lived donors that had more naive CD4+ cells and higher diversity than aged donors. Because donor CMV status was unknown, expanded clonotype changes were possibly confounded.

Sample-barcoded 5' priming and a J-beta primer mix drove a second PCR of roughly 6 to 12 cycles. Each sample provided no less than 2.5 million CDR3-containing paired-end reads. TCRdb itself ran the 5' RACE reads through MiXCR, one entry per CDR3 protein. This sample has some 1.8 million distinct CDR3 sequences; more than 35% occur once, and the top ten carry under 30%. On this clonotype: Its target is not known.

Germline V gene sequence: CDR1 ENHRY, CDR2 SYGVKD. Between the trimmed V and J ends, which lost 9 bases and 2 bases, there was a span of 13 bases. CDR3 length: 13 amino acids. Per sample, no less than 6 micrograms of total RNA were extracted. Sequencing was performed on blood. This clonotype originated in a human donor in good health. The chain recombines TRBV10-3 with TRBJ1-2, with D possibly TRBD1 on 5 matching bases. CDR3 amino acids: CAMTAGGNYGYTF. CDR3 in DNA: TGTGCCATGACTGCGGGGGGGAACTATGGCTACACCTTC.